This TCR beta chain was captured in a study of T cell repertoires in cytomegalovirus infection. The overall study: In public TCR beta signatures, there were indications of both CMV infection and matching HLA type. Study-wide results and limits: Within the response measured ex vivo, HLA-C-restricted CMV-specific TCR beta clonotypes were dominant.

TCRdb ran MiXCR on the reads and lists one entry per CDR3 protein. The sample consists of 200,000 or so distinct CDR3 sequences, under 30% of them appearing once. Germline trimming cut 3 bases from V and 1 base from J; bases unmatched to any gene: 6. Germline V gene lookup returns CDR1 SGHTA and CDR2 FQGNSA. There are 16 residues in the CDR3. This clonotype was counted ten times or more. Its antigen is undetermined. The receptor was derived from a human donor in good health (CMV status not recorded). Some clones in this sample may be carry-over from other donors' samples. The chain carries TRBV7-2 and TRBJ2-7, with TRBD2 identical over 10 bases. Sequenced input: PBMCs. The CDR3 is CASSFQIAGGSYEQYF. CDR3 coding DNA: TGTGCCAGCAGCTTCCAGATAGCGGGGGGTTCCTACGAGCAGTACTTC. Based on the CDR3 plus reference TRBV7-2 and TRBJ2-7, the full variable domain is GAGVSQSPSNKVTEKGKDVELRCDPISGHTALYWYRQSLGQGLEFLIYFQGNSAPDKSGLPSDRFSAERTGGSVSTLTIQRTQQEDSAVYLCASSFQIAGGSYEQYFGPGTRLTVT.